This TCR beta chain was sequenced for a study of blood T cell repertoires in COVID-19 (dated by TCRdb to 2020 to 2022). Looking at the study overall: The collaborator samples originated in the United States, Italy and Spain and spanned the acute and convalescent phases of COVID-19. Sample metadata almost always included a de-identified subject ID, COVID-19 status, age in years and sex. The material from the prospective study consisted of cDNA or gDNA derived from T cells, B-cell-depleted T cells, or PBMCs. Subjects who had been exposed to COVID-19, were actively infected with it, or had recovered from it provided the deeply sampled blood TCRbeta repertoires that made up the dataset. The samples were drawn from the first 160 participants of the ongoing ImmuneRACE study and from 950 to 1,500 subjects provided by 6 global collaborators. The repertoires were released in a freely available public database intended as a resource for research on the immune response to SARS-CoV-2. Where available, HLA class I and class II types were taken from metadata supplied by the sample provider and were not determined by assay-based typing. Overall study outcomes, separate from this receptor: The quantity of clinical and demographic metadata differed by source and by participant and was supplied without curation.

As for this clone: The specificity of this receptor is unknown. Within one base of it there is no much larger clone, and no base qualities were kept.

Enrolling through a virtual design, the prospective study's participants ranged in age from roughly 18 to 89 years and lived across about two dozen United States geographic areas. Cohort assignment in the prospective study relied on participant-reported clinical history from a screening survey and a study questionnaire. In the prospective study, mobile phlebotomists collected whole blood, serum and a nasopharyngeal or oropharyngeal swab from each participant. Prospective study participants could optionally give additional blood draws and questionnaires over a roughly 2-month period. Before DNA extraction, blood samples from the prospective study were shipped at room temperature or frozen. From cysteine to phenylalanine, the CDR3 is 14 amino acids long. Only the CDR3 portion is preserved as DNA: 42 bases, with reading frame beginning at the first base. Sequences SGHDN (CDR1) and FVKESK (CDR2) are obtained from the germline V gene. At the junction V is shortened by 4 bases and J by 2 bases; bases outside the gene matches: 2.

TCRbeta CDR3 regions were amplified from genomic DNA by means of the immunoSEQ Assay, a bias-controlled multiplex PCR. The source study handled its data this way. Within the assay, amplification of reference gene primers was used to estimate how many nucleated cells each sample contained. To quantify the absolute abundance of each unique TCRbeta CDR3 rearrangement, sequence reads were collapsed and filtered. Productive Simpson clonality was computed per sample as the square root of Simpson's diversity index over productive rearrangements. Not all clones reach the TCRdb copy of this immuneACCESS table, which keeps in-frame sequences only. Checked studies attribute under half of the gap to unresolved V genes and leave the rest unexplained. That table furnishes V, J and clone size, whereas the DNA furnished D and trimming. This sample gives approximately 240,000 clones in total; roughly nine tenths of them show up just once. The ten most abundant clones make up about 6% of the sample.

Material for sequencing was PBMCs or T cells enriched from blood (not recorded which). The sequence was obtained from a woman in her 30s with acute COVID-19. The chain is made from TRBV14 and TRBJ2-7; a stretch of 10 junction bases matches TRBD2. The DNA sequence is TGTGCCAGCAGCCCTAGCGGGGGCCCCTACGAGCAGTACTTC. The encoded protein is CASSPSGGPYEQYF.